Listed below are T cell receptor beta chains from one sample, sequenced in a study of T-cell reconstitution after alpha-beta-depleted transplantation in children. TCRdb re-derived calls from the PCR reads in MiXCR, one entry per CDR3 protein. Among 250,000 to 350,000 distinct CDR3 sequences listed, around 9.6% were seen once. Here the sequenced sample was PBMCs from the stem cell graft donor, taken from the stem cell graft. These receptors came from a human donor who donated a stem cell graft to a child with SCID. Each CDR3 is given with its conserved first and last residue. A D gene is named only where the DNA matches it firmly. Clone size is given for some rows only: seen once, a few or many times, or a class if the clone is expanded.

abundance	v_gene	j_gene	d_gene	CDR3nt	CDR3aa
-	TRBV6-1	TRBJ2-1	TRBD2	TGTGCCAGCAGTCGACTAGCGTCAAATGAGCAGTTCTTC	CASSRLASNEQFF
few	TRBV7-2	TRBJ1-1	TRBD1	TGTGCCAGCAGCCCCAGGGGGGGGCGCTTCACTGAAGCTTTCTTT	CASSPRGGRFTEAFF
many	TRBV5-1	TRBJ2-7	TRBD2	TGCGCCAGCAGCTTTAGAACTAGCGGGGAACAGTACTTC	CASSFRTSGEQYF
few	TRBV10-3	TRBJ2-7	-	TGTGCCACCGGAACAGGAGGAGTATACGAGCAGTACTTC	CATGTGGVYEQYF
many	TRBV5-1	TRBJ1-5	-	TGCGCCAGCAGCTTGGCCGGGGGGCCCAATCAGCCCCAGCATTTT	CASSLAGGPNQPQHF
few	TRBV20-1	TRBJ2-7	-	TGCAGTGCTAGAGATGGAGCCCTGCACTACGAGCAGTACTTC	CSARDGALHYEQYF
few	TRBV12-3/TRBV12-4	TRBJ1-3	TRBD1	TGTGCCAGCAGGCCCGGGACAGCCTCTGGAAACACCATATATTTT	CASRPGTASGNTIYF
many	TRBV7-2	TRBJ2-1	-	TGTGCCAGCAGCTTAAGGGGAGCCTCCGGTGAGCAGTTCTTC	CASSLRGASGEQFF
few	TRBV9	TRBJ2-7	-	TGTGCCAGCAGCGTAGGGGACAACTCCTACGAGCAGTACTTC	CASSVGDNSYEQYF
many	TRBV7-3	TRBJ1-1	-	TGTGCCAGCAGCCGTGGACGTGGGCGTGCTTTCTTT	CASSRGRGRAFF
few	TRBV15	TRBJ1-1	-	TGTGCCACCAGAGGGATGAACACTGAAGCTTTCTTT	CATRGMNTEAFF
few	TRBV5-1	TRBJ2-1	-	TGCGCCAGCAGCTTGAGAGCGGGCTCCTACAATGAGCAGTTCTTC	CASSLRAGSYNEQFF
-	TRBV3-1	TRBJ2-5	-	TGTGCCAGCAGCCTCTACAGTGACCAAGAGACCCAGTACTTC	CASSLYSDQETQYF
-	TRBV5-1	TRBJ2-2	TRBD1	TGCGCCAGCAGCTTGGGGACAGGAAGGGAGCTGTTTTTT	CASSLGTGRELFF
-	TRBV25-1	TRBJ1-1	TRBD1	TGTGCCAGCAGTTCCCCGACGGGACAGGGGGCGCTTACTGAAGCTTTCTTT	CASSSPTGQGALTEAFF
few	TRBV10-3	TRBJ2-1	-	TGTGCCATCAGTGGAAGGGACTCGCAGTTCTTC	CAISGRDSQFF
-	TRBV5-1	TRBJ2-7	TRBD1	TGCGCCAGCAGCTTGCAGTACAGGGGAATCGAGCAGTACTTC	CASSLQYRGIEQYF
few	TRBV5-6	TRBJ2-1	TRBD1	TGTGCCAGCAGCTCCCCGGGACAGGGGGATTTCTTC	CASSSPGQGDFF
many	TRBV2	TRBJ2-5	-	TGTGCCAGCAGTGAACAGATCGGGGAGACCCAGTACTTC	CASSEQIGETQYF
many	TRBV12-3/TRBV12-4	TRBJ2-5	-	TGTGCCACGTGCATGGTGGGAAAGACCCAGTACTTC	CATCMVGKTQYF
few	TRBV4-1	TRBJ2-7	TRBD2	TGCGCCAGCAGCCTATGGACTAGCGGGGTTTACGAGCAGTACTTC	CASSLWTSGVYEQYF
-	TRBV4-1	TRBJ2-1	-	TGCGCCAGCAGCCAAGATGTAACAGGGTACTACAATGAGCAGTTCTTC	CASSQDVTGYYNEQFF
few	TRBV19	TRBJ2-1	TRBD2	TGTGCCAGTAGTATAACTAGCGGGGGGAATGAGCAGTTCTTC	CASSITSGGNEQFF
few	TRBV6-2/TRBV6-3	TRBJ2-7	TRBD2	TGTGCCAGCAGTCGATCTCTAGCGGGCCTCACCTACGAGCAGTACTTC	CASSRSLAGLTYEQYF
-	TRBV27	TRBJ1-2	-	TGTGCCAGCAGTACCCAACGGGGGTTGGTCTATGGCTACACCTTC	CASSTQRGLVYGYTF
few	TRBV5-1	TRBJ2-1	TRBD1	TGCGCCAGCAGCTTGGTGGACAGGGGCGGCAATGAGCAGTTCTTC	CASSLVDRGGNEQFF
many	TRBV5-1	TRBJ1-1	-	TGCGCCAGCAGCTTGGTTCTGGCCACTGAAGCTTTCTTT	CASSLVLATEAFF
many	TRBV11-3	TRBJ1-1	-	TGTGCCAGCAGCCCCCATCCGAACACTGAAGCTTTCTTT	CASSPHPNTEAFF
few	TRBV18	TRBJ1-4	TRBD1	TGTGCCAGCTCACCACTACTTCGGGACAGGGATGAAAAACTGTTTTTT	CASSPLLRDRDEKLFF
few	TRBV6-2/TRBV6-3	TRBJ1-1	TRBD1	TGTGCCAGCAGTTACTCGGGGACAGGGGGCTACACTGAAGCTTTCTTT	CASSYSGTGGYTEAFF
few	TRBV20-1	TRBJ2-7	TRBD2	TGCAGTGCTGGCCCGAGGGACTACCGCTCCTACGAGCAGTACTTC	CSAGPRDYRSYEQYF
few	TRBV7-3	TRBJ2-1	TRBD1	TGTGCCAGCAGCTCCGGACAGGACATCATAAATGAGCAGTTCTTC	CASSSGQDIINEQFF
few	TRBV5-6	TRBJ2-1	TRBD2	TGTGCCAGCAGCTTGAGGGTGACTAGCGGATCCAATGAGCAGTTCTTC	CASSLRVTSGSNEQFF
-	TRBV19	TRBJ1-1	-	TGTGCCAGTAGTATCGGGGTTACTGAAGCTTTCTTT	CASSIGVTEAFF
-	TRBV7-2	TRBJ2-3	TRBD1	TGTGCCAGCAGCTCACCGGGACAGGGACAAGATACGCAGTATTTT	CASSSPGQGQDTQYF
few	TRBV15	TRBJ2-3	-	TGTGCCACCAGCAGAAACGCCCCGGGGGTAACAGATACGCAGTATTTT	CATSRNAPGVTDTQYF
-	TRBV20-1	TRBJ1-1	TRBD1	TGCAGTGCACCGCCAGGGACAGGGTTTGAAGCTTTCTTT	CSAPPGTGFEAFF
few	TRBV29-1	TRBJ1-2	TRBD1	TGCAGCGACGAAACCGGGACAGATGGCTACACCTTC	CSDETGTDGYTF
few	TRBV12-3/TRBV12-4	TRBJ2-7	-	TGTGCCAGCAGTCTGTTGGGGGCTCCCCACGAGCAGTACTTC	CASSLLGAPHEQYF
many	TRBV7-6	TRBJ2-3	TRBD2	TGTGCCAGCAGTCCTAGCGGGGGGGCCGTGGATACGCAGTATTTT	CASSPSGGAVDTQYF
few	TRBV9	TRBJ2-7	-	TGTGCCAGAGACTATAGGGGTAGCGGCGAGCAGTACTTC	CARDYRGSGEQYF
many	TRBV7-7	TRBJ2-2	-	TGTGCCAGCAGCCGACAGATAGAGAACACCGGGGAGCTGTTTTTT	CASSRQIENTGELFF
many	TRBV29-1	TRBJ2-7	-	TGCAGCGTTGGGGACGGTACCTACGAGCAGTACTTC	CSVGDGTYEQYF
-	TRBV3-1	TRBJ2-1	TRBD2	TGTGCCAGCAGCCTGATTCCGGGGGGAGTGTTCAATGAGCAGTTCTTC	CASSLIPGGVFNEQFF
few	TRBV20-1	TRBJ1-5	-	TGCAGTGCTAGAGATTCAGGGGCAAGCGTCAATCAGCCCCAGCATTTT	CSARDSGASVNQPQHF
-	TRBV10-3	TRBJ1-5	-	TGTGCCATCAGTGAGAGGGATGGCAATCAGCCCCAGCATTTT	CAISERDGNQPQHF
-	TRBV18	TRBJ2-3	-	TGTGCCAGTAAACCTCCTTTCGGCACAGATACGCAGTATTTT	CASKPPFGTDTQYF
few	TRBV5-1	TRBJ2-2	-	TGCGCCAGCAGCTCTTTAGTCACCAACACCGGGGAGCTGTTTTTT	CASSSLVTNTGELFF
-	TRBV5-1	TRBJ2-2	-	TGCGCCAGCAGCCCCTCGGAGGGGTCCGGGGAGCTGTTTTTT	CASSPSEGSGELFF
many	TRBV12-3/TRBV12-4	TRBJ2-2	-	TGTGCCAGCAGTTTAAGTGGGGGGGCAGCCGGGGAGCTGTTTTTT	CASSLSGGAAGELFF
-	TRBV29-1	TRBJ1-3	TRBD1	TGCAGCGTTGAAGAATGGGACAGGGAGGCCCCTGGAAACACCATATATTTT	CSVEEWDREAPGNTIYF
few	TRBV7-9	TRBJ2-3	-	TGTGCCAGCAGGGACGGCCGCACAGATACGCAGTATTTT	CASRDGRTDTQYF
few	TRBV10-3	TRBJ1-2	-	TGTGCCGTCAGTGAGTCAGACACCGGCTATGGCTACACCTTC	CAVSESDTGYGYTF
few	TRBV12-3/TRBV12-4	TRBJ1-5	TRBD1	TGTGCCAGCAGACAGACAGGGGGCCCTCAGCCCCAGCATTTT	CASRQTGGPQPQHF
few	TRBV9	TRBJ2-7	-	TGTGCCAGCAGCGTAGGACTTTACGAGCAGTACTTC	CASSVGLYEQYF